This T cell receptor (beta chain) stems from a study of identical twins. Findings and limits, study-wide: One should note that invariant MAIT and iNKT cells could partly confound zero-insertion analyses. Models came in too low on out-of-frame TCR alpha sharing in monozygotic twins. Carriage of fewer insertions was seen in abundant cord blood beta clonotypes, whereas memory repertoires showed none.

As to this clonotype: Its antigen is still unknown.

A universal primer site was added by template switching, and unique molecular identifiers were carried by the cDNA. From the 5' RACE reads, TCRdb called clonotypes with MiXCR, one entry per CDR3 protein. The sample lists about 290,000 distinct CDR3 sequences, roughly 9.8% occurring once. These same data were also listed under a study on yellow fever vaccine responses in identical twins.

Material for sequencing was CD8+ T cells sorted from blood. This receptor was obtained from a woman aged 18-29 years in good health.

In nucleotides, the CDR3 is TGCGCCAGCAGCCCCTGGCGGGGGACTAGCGGCGCGGAGCAGTACTTC. It yields the protein CASSPWRGTSGAEQYF. The chain is built from TRBV5-1 and TRBJ2-7; 11 bases fit TRBD2. The V segment lost 4 bases and the J segment 7 bases; nucleotides outside the gene matches: 13. Germline V lookup: CDR1 SGHRS, CDR2 YFSETQ. The CDR3 has 16 residues.